These T cell receptor beta chains were read from a single sample in a study of cytomegalovirus exposure and HLA in healthy donors. Sequencing used immunoSEQ multiplex PCR; TCRdb keeps in-frame clones, though not all of them. This table has some 80,000 clones, 95% to 96% appearing once. The specimen was PBMCs. Every receptor here comes from a woman between 18 and 29 years old in good health and CMV-seronegative. The CDR3 runs from the conserved cysteine through the conserved F or W. The order of the fields is clone size, J gene, D gene, V gene, CDR3 protein, CDR3 DNA. A D gene is named only where the DNA matches it firmly. Some rows have no size entry. The others give once, few or many, or a class for an expanded clone.

clone size: -
J gene: TRBJ1-5
D gene: -
V gene: TRBV11-2
CDR3 protein: CASSYGWGGLQPQHF
CDR3 DNA: TGTGCCAGCAGCTACGGGTGGGGGGGATTACAGCCCCAGCATTTT

clone size: -
J gene: TRBJ1-1
D gene: -
V gene: TRBV27
CDR3 protein: CASSKTRSMNTEAFF
CDR3 DNA: TGTGCCAGCAGTAAGACCCGGAGCATGAACACTGAAGCTTTCTTT

clone size: -
J gene: TRBJ2-7
D gene: TRBD2
V gene: TRBV15
CDR3 protein: CATSPHPSGTNYEQYF
CDR3 DNA: TGTGCCACCAGCCCCCACCCTAGCGGGACCAACTACGAGCAGTACTTC

clone size: -
J gene: TRBJ2-5
D gene: -
V gene: TRBV5-1
CDR3 protein: CASSFRSRGETQYF
CDR3 DNA: TGCGCCAGCAGCTTTAGGTCGAGGGGGGAGACCCAGTACTTC

clone size: -
J gene: TRBJ2-2
D gene: TRBD2
V gene: TRBV28
CDR3 protein: CGATSPLSGHRFF
CDR3 DNA: TGTGGGGCGACTAGCCCCTTGTCAGGTCACCGGTTTTTT

clone size: -
J gene: TRBJ2-1
D gene: TRBD2
V gene: TRBV10-3
CDR3 protein: CAISETQTGLAGNNEQFF
CDR3 DNA: TGTGCCATCAGTGAGACCCAAACGGGACTAGCGGGAAACAATGAGCAGTTCTTC

clone size: -
J gene: TRBJ2-7
D gene: TRBD2
V gene: TRBV20-1
CDR3 protein: CSARDPGLADF
CDR3 DNA: TGCAGTGCTAGAGACCCGGGACTAGCGGATTTC

clone size: -
J gene: TRBJ1-1
D gene: TRBD1
V gene: TRBV19
CDR3 protein: CASSIWTGRDTEAFF
CDR3 DNA: TGTGCCAGTAGTATTTGGACAGGGCGGGACACTGAAGCTTTCTTT

clone size: -
J gene: TRBJ1-2
D gene: TRBD1
V gene: TRBV10-2
CDR3 protein: CASAPTGDGYTF
CDR3 DNA: TGCGCCAGCGCACCGACAGGGGATGGCTACACCTTC

clone size: -
J gene: TRBJ2-5
D gene: TRBD2
V gene: TRBV7-8
CDR3 protein: CASSSRLAGARSRETQYF
CDR3 DNA: TGTGCCAGCAGCTCTAGACTAGCGGGAGCCCGGTCTAGAGAGACCCAGTACTTC

clone size: once
J gene: TRBJ2-7
D gene: -
V gene: TRBV7-9
CDR3 protein: CASSLAPSSGTNYEQYF
CDR3 DNA: TGTGCCAGCAGCTTAGCGCCCTCCAGCGGAACTAACTACGAGCAGTACTTC

clone size: -
J gene: TRBJ2-7
D gene: -
V gene: TRBV5-6
CDR3 protein: CASSWLQGFSYEQYF
CDR3 DNA: TGTGCCAGCAGCTGGCTTCAGGGATTCTCCTACGAGCAGTACTTC

clone size: -
J gene: TRBJ2-2
D gene: TRBD1
V gene: TRBV30
CDR3 protein: CAWRGQGGSTGELFF
CDR3 DNA: TGTGCCTGGAGGGGACAGGGGGGTAGCACCGGGGAGCTGTTTTTT

clone size: -
J gene: TRBJ2-7
D gene: TRBD2
V gene: TRBV4-1
CDR3 protein: CASSQTTSGVSYEQYF
CDR3 DNA: TGCGCCAGCAGCCAAACGACTAGCGGGGTCTCCTACGAGCAGTACTTC

clone size: -
J gene: TRBJ2-7
D gene: -
V gene: TRBV6-1
CDR3 protein: CASSLGDSYEQYF
CDR3 DNA: TGTGCCAGCAGCCTAGGGGACTCCTACGAGCAGTACTTC

clone size: -
J gene: TRBJ2-7
D gene: TRBD2
V gene: TRBV19
CDR3 protein: CASRGEPGLAGYEQYF
CDR3 DNA: TGTGCCAGTAGAGGTGAACCGGGACTAGCGGGCTACGAGCAGTACTTC

clone size: -
J gene: TRBJ2-1
D gene: TRBD1
V gene: TRBV4-2
CDR3 protein: CASSQLPGQGDNEQFF
CDR3 DNA: TGTGCCAGCAGCCAACTCCCGGGACAGGGAGACAATGAGCAGTTCTTC

clone size: -
J gene: TRBJ2-6
D gene: -
V gene: TRBV7-9
CDR3 protein: CASSTRQEDSGANVLTF
CDR3 DNA: TGTGCCAGCAGTACCAGGCAGGAAGACTCTGGGGCCAACGTCCTGACTTTC

clone size: -
J gene: TRBJ2-5
D gene: -
V gene: TRBV5-1
CDR3 protein: CASSTLETETQYF
CDR3 DNA: TGCGCCAGCAGTACCCTCGAGACTGAGACCCAGTACTTC

clone size: -
J gene: TRBJ1-5
D gene: TRBD1
V gene: TRBV7-8
CDR3 protein: CASSPGGRTGLQPQHF
CDR3 DNA: TGTGCCAGCAGCCCAGGTGGGAGGACAGGTCTTCAGCCCCAGCATTTT

clone size: -
J gene: TRBJ1-4
D gene: TRBD1
V gene: TRBV19
CDR3 protein: CASATGTGEGKLFF
CDR3 DNA: TGTGCCAGCGCCACCGGGACAGGGGAAGGAAAACTGTTTTTT

clone size: -
J gene: TRBJ1-5
D gene: TRBD1
V gene: TRBV2
CDR3 protein: CASRGQGNQPQHF
CDR3 DNA: TGTGCCAGCAGGGGACAGGGGAATCAGCCCCAGCATTTT

clone size: -
J gene: TRBJ2-7
D gene: TRBD1
V gene: TRBV7-9
CDR3 protein: CASSLGGDRARDEQYF
CDR3 DNA: TGTGCCAGCAGCTTAGGTGGAGACAGGGCACGCGACGAGCAGTACTTC

clone size: -
J gene: TRBJ2-3
D gene: TRBD2
V gene: TRBV10-1
CDR3 protein: CASSVSGNTDTQYF
CDR3 DNA: TGCGCCAGCAGCGTTAGCGGGAACACAGATACGCAGTATTTT

clone size: -
J gene: TRBJ2-7
D gene: TRBD1
V gene: TRBV19
CDR3 protein: CASSTGLTYEQYF
CDR3 DNA: TGTGCCAGTTCGACAGGGCTCACCTACGAGCAGTACTTC

clone size: -
J gene: TRBJ1-2
D gene: -
V gene: TRBV7-8
CDR3 protein: CASSLAATQKSGDVGGYTF
CDR3 DNA: TGTGCCAGCAGCTTAGCAGCAACACAGAAGAGCGGCGACGTGGGTGGCTACACCTTC

clone size: once
J gene: TRBJ2-5
D gene: TRBD2
V gene: TRBV5-8
CDR3 protein: CASSQGVLAGQETQYF
CDR3 DNA: TGTGCCAGCAGCCAGGGTGTCCTAGCGGGCCAAGAGACCCAGTACTTC

clone size: -
J gene: TRBJ2-3
D gene: -
V gene: TRBV11-2
CDR3 protein: CASSPYLGGPDTQYF
CDR3 DNA: TGTGCCAGCAGTCCATACCTCGGGGGGCCAGATACGCAGTATTTT

clone size: -
J gene: TRBJ2-7
D gene: TRBD1
V gene: TRBV7-2
CDR3 protein: CASSLGVWTGTYEQYF
CDR3 DNA: TGTGCCAGCAGCTTAGGGGTCTGGACAGGGACCTACGAGCAGTACTTC

clone size: -
J gene: TRBJ2-3
D gene: -
V gene: TRBV7-8
CDR3 protein: CASSFFGGSTDTQYF
CDR3 DNA: TGTGCCAGCAGCTTCTTTGGAGGCAGCACAGATACGCAGTATTTT

clone size: -
J gene: TRBJ2-1
D gene: -
V gene: TRBV28
CDR3 protein: CASTSLPATNEQFF
CDR3 DNA: TGTGCCAGCACCTCTCTCCCAGCGACGAATGAGCAGTTCTTC

clone size: -
J gene: TRBJ2-3
D gene: -
V gene: TRBV4-2
CDR3 protein: CASSHYLTDTQYF
CDR3 DNA: TGTGCCAGCAGCCACTACCTCACAGATACGCAGTATTTT

clone size: -
J gene: TRBJ2-1
D gene: TRBD2
V gene: TRBV9
CDR3 protein: CASSGKLAGELNEQFF
CDR3 DNA: TGTGCCAGCAGCGGAAAACTAGCGGGAGAACTCAATGAGCAGTTCTTC

clone size: -
J gene: TRBJ2-7
D gene: TRBD2
V gene: TRBV27
CDR3 protein: CASRPGTSGTPDYGQYF
CDR3 DNA: TGTGCCAGCCGCCCAGGGACTAGCGGGACGCCCGACTACGGCCAGTACTTC

clone size: -
J gene: TRBJ2-3
D gene: TRBD2
V gene: TRBV5-1
CDR3 protein: CASSLVAGGTDTQYF
CDR3 DNA: TGCGCCAGCAGCTTGGTGGCGGGGGGGACAGATACGCAGTATTTT

clone size: -
J gene: TRBJ2-2
D gene: TRBD1
V gene: TRBV19
CDR3 protein: CASYRGLTNTGELFF
CDR3 DNA: TGTGCCAGCTACAGGGGGCTGACGAACACCGGGGAGCTGTTTTTT

clone size: -
J gene: TRBJ1-1
D gene: -
V gene: TRBV9
CDR3 protein: CASSATHGGTEAFF
CDR3 DNA: TGTGCCAGCAGCGCGACGCATGGGGGGACTGAAGCTTTCTTT

clone size: -
J gene: TRBJ2-5
D gene: TRBD2
V gene: TRBV4-1
CDR3 protein: CASSQTLADQETQYF
CDR3 DNA: TGCGCCAGCAGCCAGACACTAGCGGATCAAGAGACCCAGTACTTC

clone size: -
J gene: TRBJ2-7
D gene: TRBD2
V gene: TRBV6-1
CDR3 protein: CASTPGREGRYEQYF
CDR3 DNA: TGTGCCAGCACCCCAGGGCGGGAGGGCCGTTACGAGCAGTACTTC

clone size: -
J gene: TRBJ1-6
D gene: -
V gene: TRBV10-3
CDR3 protein: CAISEPTGISSYNSPLHF
CDR3 DNA: TGTGCCATCAGTGAGCCGACAGGTATCAGCTCCTATAATTCACCCCTCCACTTT

clone size: -
J gene: TRBJ1-1
D gene: TRBD1
V gene: TRBV7-9
CDR3 protein: CASSLISWDSMNTEAFF
CDR3 DNA: TGTGCCAGCAGCTTAATATCTTGGGACAGCATGAACACTGAAGCTTTCTTT

clone size: once
J gene: TRBJ2-7
D gene: -
V gene: TRBV5-8
CDR3 protein: CASSLALQGSVGWDEQYF
CDR3 DNA: TGTGCCAGCAGCTTGGCACTCCAGGGATCCGTGGGGTGGGACGAGCAGTACTTC

clone size: -
J gene: TRBJ2-4
D gene: TRBD1
V gene: TRBV2
CDR3 protein: CASSDSQGDLSRRRDIQYF
CDR3 DNA: TGTGCCAGCAGTGATAGTCAGGGGGATCTGAGCCGGCGAAGGGACATTCAGTACTTC

clone size: -
J gene: TRBJ1-2
D gene: -
V gene: TRBV19
CDR3 protein: CASSISINYGYTF
CDR3 DNA: TGTGCCAGTAGTATATCCATTAACTATGGCTACACCTTC

clone size: -
J gene: TRBJ2-3
D gene: TRBD1
V gene: TRBV30
CDR3 protein: CAWSGPGGNTDTQYF
CDR3 DNA: TGTGCCTGGAGTGGTCCAGGGGGCAACACAGATACGCAGTATTTT

clone size: -
J gene: TRBJ2-1
D gene: TRBD2
V gene: TRBV9
CDR3 protein: CASRSGTSSNEQFF
CDR3 DNA: TGTGCCAGCAGGTCCGGGACTAGCTCTAATGAGCAGTTCTTC

clone size: -
J gene: TRBJ1-1
D gene: TRBD1
V gene: TRBV9
CDR3 protein: CASSMGQLNTEAFF
CDR3 DNA: TGTGCCAGCAGCATGGGACAGCTGAACACTGAAGCTTTCTTT

clone size: -
J gene: TRBJ2-7
D gene: TRBD1
V gene: TRBV30
CDR3 protein: CARQGVGYEQYF
CDR3 DNA: TGTGCCAGACAGGGGGTCGGTTACGAGCAGTACTTC

clone size: -
J gene: TRBJ2-5
D gene: -
V gene: TRBV18
CDR3 protein: CASSPAGGQETQYF
CDR3 DNA: TGTGCCAGCTCACCTGCAGGGGGGCAAGAGACCCAGTACTTC

clone size: -
J gene: TRBJ1-1
D gene: -
V gene: TRBV19
CDR3 protein: CASSIDRSYEPEAFF
CDR3 DNA: TGTGCCAGTAGTATAGATCGGTCATACGAGCCTGAAGCTTTCTTT

clone size: -
J gene: TRBJ1-1
D gene: -
V gene: TRBV7-9
CDR3 protein: CASSLVSSGEAFF
CDR3 DNA: TGTGCCAGCAGCTTAGTATCCTCGGGTGAAGCTTTCTTT

clone size: -
J gene: TRBJ2-6
D gene: TRBD1
V gene: TRBV25-1
CDR3 protein: CASSPTPGQGGGANVLTF
CDR3 DNA: TGTGCCAGCAGTCCTACCCCGGGACAGGGAGGTGGGGCCAACGTCCTGACTTTC

clone size: -
J gene: TRBJ2-2
D gene: -
V gene: TRBV6-5
CDR3 protein: CASSYGDREAGELFF
CDR3 DNA: TGTGCCAGCAGTTACGGCGACAGGGAGGCCGGGGAGCTGTTTTTT

clone size: -
J gene: TRBJ1-1
D gene: TRBD1
V gene: TRBV7-2
CDR3 protein: CASRLPGQSSFF
CDR3 DNA: TGTGCCAGCAGACTGCCGGGACAGTCATCTTTCTTT

clone size: -
J gene: TRBJ1-2
D gene: -
V gene: TRBV2
CDR3 protein: CASSEGGQLYGYTF
CDR3 DNA: TGTGCCAGCAGTGAAGGTGGGCAGCTATATGGCTACACCTTC